These 10 T cell receptor beta chains share one sample of origin, sequenced in a study of tumor-infiltrating lymphocytes in localized non-small cell lung cancer. Measured with immunoSEQ multiplex PCR; TCRdb has only the in-frame clones, and not every one. The top ten hold roughly 2% of the sample, which has 25,000 to 30,000 clones, 80% to 90% seen once. Sequenced sample: lung tumor tissue. The source is a human donor with non-small cell lung cancer.

V usage is TRBV19 and J usage is TRBJ1-2, with TRBD1 matching 8 bases. Trimming took 9 bases from V and 8 from J; bases not matched to a gene: 8. The CDR3 has 12 amino acids. Germline V gene data show CDR1 as LNHDA and CDR2 as SQIVND (reference sequence). The CDR3, as DNA: TGTGCCAGCGCCGACAGGGGAAAGGGCTACACCTTC. It codes for CASADRGKGYTF.

V gene TRBV30 combines with J gene TRBJ1-6; D possibly corresponds to TRBD1 (6 bases). Trimming pared 0 bases from V and 7 bases from J, leaving 13 bases between. Per the germline V gene, CDR1 is GTSNPN and CDR2 is SVGIG (reference sequence). The CDR3 extends over 15 amino acids. CDR3 bases: TGTGCCTGGAGTGTATCTACAGGGAGAAATTCACCCCTCCACTTT. Amino acids: CAWSVSTGRNSPLHF.

This clone was seen just once. The V and J genes are TRBV7-2 and TRBJ2-3, with 8 bases lining up with TRBD2. CDR3 length: 17 amino acids. Germline trimming cut 0 bases from V and 6 bases from J; bases unmatched to any gene: 11. CDR1 and CDR2 (germline): SGHTA, FQGNSA. The CDR3 DNA reads TGTGCCAGCAGCTTAGCGTTTTTAGCGGGGCGAGGGGATACGCAGTATTTT. Protein: CASSLAFLAGRGDTQYF.

The chain uses TRBV5-6 and TRBJ1-1; 7 bases are shared with TRBD1. The CDR3 runs 15 residues. V was pared by 5 bases and J by 1 base, with 8 bases of the junction left unmatched. Germline V lookup: CDR1 SGHDT, CDR2 YYEEEE. CDR3 loop: CASRPWGQQNTEAFF. CDR3 bases: TGTGCCAGCAGGCCCTGGGGACAGCAGAACACTGAAGCTTTCTTT. The variable domain in full, with the rest retrieved from reference TRBV5-6 and TRBJ1-1, is DAGVTQSPTHLIKTRGQQVTLRCSPKSGHDTVSWYQQALGQGPQFIFQYYEEEERQRGNFPDRFSGHQFPNYSSELNVNALLLGDSALYLCASRPWGQQNTEAFFGQGTRLTVV.

Comment on this clone: The junction departs from the called germline gene at one end, perhaps through a read error. V is TRBV7-7 and J is TRBJ2-1; tentatively, D is TRBD1 (5 bases). CDR3 length equals 13 residues. CDR1 SSHAT and CDR2 FNYEAQ come from the germline V gene (reference sequence). The CDR3 spells CASSPSGAREQFF. CDR3 DNA: TGTGCTAGCAGCCCATCTGGGGCCCGTGAGCAGTTCTTC.

This chain joins TRBV6-5 and TRBJ2-1, with 8 bases aligning to TRBD2. The CDR3 sequence is 14 residues long. The J segment lost 10 bases and the V segment lost 6 bases, leaving 11 bases of the junction unmatched. Per the germline V gene, CDR1 is MNHEY and CDR2 is SVGAGI. The CDR3 loop is CASSPGTRPREQFF. As DNA, the CDR3 is TGTGCCAGCAGCCCCGGGACTAGACCACGGGAGCAGTTCTTC.

This clone occurred a few times. The J gene is TRBJ2-2, the V gene TRBV5-6, with 8 bases matching TRBD2. CDR1 is SGHDT, CDR2 YYEEEE, per germline. V shed 1 base, J shed 6 bases, and the junction held 5 bases outside the gene matches. The CDR3 sequence is 15 residues long. The CDR3 is CASSLTGGGPGELFF. The CDR3 DNA reads TGTGCCAGCAGCTTGACGGGCGGGGGGCCCGGGGAGCTGTTTTTT. The full variable domain, with the rest looked up from reference TRBV5-6 and TRBJ2-2, is DAGVTQSPTHLIKTRGQQVTLRCSPKSGHDTVSWYQQALGQGPQFIFQYYEEEERQRGNFPDRFSGHQFPNYSSELNVNALLLGDSALYLCASSLTGGGPGELFFGEGSRLTVL.

The chain links TRBV7-9 to TRBJ2-7; D unresolved. V was pared by 2 bases and J by 6 bases, with 8 bases between. The CDR3 extends over 12 amino acids. Germline CDR1 and CDR2: SEHNR and FQNEAQ (reference sequence). CDR3 residues: CASSLPPIEQYF. CDR3 coding DNA: TGTGCCAGCAGCTTACCCCCGATCGAGCAGTACTTC.

The rearrangement links TRBV10-3 to TRBJ2-5; possibly TRBD1 for D (6 bases). The CDR3 covers 13 residues. Trimming pared 4 bases from V and 4 bases from J, leaving 10 bases between. CDR1 and CDR2 from the germline V gene are ENHRY and SYGVKD. The DNA for the CDR3 is TGTGCCATCAGTGGGGACACCGGAGAGACCCAGTACTTC. This encodes CAISGDTGETQYF.

A remark on this clone: Relative to the germline gene, one junction end is altered; a read error may explain this. The chain joins TRBV18 to TRBJ2-1; 11 bases are a match to TRBD1. CDR1 is KGHSH and CDR2 is LQKENI in the germline V gene. The CDR3 sequence is 13 residues long. The CDR3 here is CASSTPGQGERIF. CDR3 nucleotides: TGTGCCAGCTCAACTCCGGGACAGGGGGAGCGGATCTTC. Full variable domain (rest looked up from reference TRBV18 and TRBJ2-1): NAGVMQNPRHLVRRRGQEARLRCSPMKGHSHVYWYRQLPEEGLKFMVYLQKENIIDESGMPKERFSAEFPKEGPSILRIQQVVRGDSAAYFCASSTPGQGERIFGPGTRLTVL.